This T cell receptor beta chain was profiled in a study of blood T cell repertoires in COVID-19. Whole-study context: The origin of the acute and convalescent COVID-19 samples was the United States, Italy and Spain. PBMCs, B-cell-depleted T cells, or T cells were the source of the cDNA or gDNA that made up the material.

The authors' processing: Reference gene primer amplification in the assay estimated nucleated cell counts. Only in-frame clones appear in the TCRdb table, and some are missing; sequencing was by immunoSEQ multiplex PCR. Clonal size and the V and J genes are those of that table, whereas D and trimming came from the DNA. The sample yields about 120,000 clones, about four fifths seen once. The CDR3 is 15 amino acids. V was pared by 0 bases and J by 2 bases, with 11 bases between. The germline gives CDR1 SGHDN, CDR2 FVKESK. The TCR sequence derives from an elderly woman with acute or convalescent COVID-19. Sequencing was carried out using peripheral blood. The V and J genes are TRBV14 and TRBJ2-7, with D hard to call. This chain's CDR3 is CASSQELTPTYEQYF. Here the CDR3 DNA reads TGTGCCAGCAGCCAAGAATTGACACCAACCTACGAGCAGTACTTC. The full variable domain, with the rest looked up from reference TRBV14 and TRBJ2-7, is EAGVTQFPSHSVIEKGQTVTLRCDPISGHDNLYWYRRVMGKEIKFLLHFVKESKQDESGMPNNRFLAERTGGTYSTLKVQPAELEDSGVYFCASSQELTPTYEQYFGPGTRLTVT.